Reported below is one T cell receptor beta chain. Its target is unknown. The CDR3 runs 15 residues. Germline loops: CDR1 SGHTS, CDR2 YDEGEE. V dropped 4 bases and J dropped 3; count of bases not matched to a gene: 10. According to the study, TCR beta libraries were built with iRepertoire HTBI primers and CDR3-region Arm-PCR. TCRdb reanalysed the multiplex PCR reads using MiXCR and keeps one entry per CDR3 protein. The table has hundreds of thousands of distinct CDR3 sequences, roughly 12% seen once. These data come from a study of regulatory T cells in long-lasting Graves disease. Background on the study: For under 3 months, newly diagnosed Graves' patients had been taking antithyroid drugs. Whole-study results and caveats: There was favoring of TRBV28, TRBJ1-2 and TRBJ2-5 in persistent disease.

The time point is: newly diagnosed GD, antithyroid drugs for less than 3 months. From RNA extracted from PBMCs, the TCR library was made. These data also featured in a second study, about T cells in Graves' hyperthyroidism and ophthalmopathy. That publication notes: Stability of Graves' hyperthyroidism was defined as absent ophthalmopathy progression within 18 months. A first-round RT-PCR of the TCR CDR3 used the HTBI primer set.

The material sequenced was peripheral blood mononuclear cells (PBMCs), taken at new diagnosis, from a patient treated with antithyroid drugs. The gene calls are TRBV5-8 and TRBJ2-7; 7 positions match TRBD2. The receptor was isolated from a man younger than 40 with Graves disease. This CDR3 is CASSPPAGAVYEQYF. DNA for the CDR3: TGTGCCAGCAGCCCTCCGGCGGGAGCAGTCTACGAGCAGTACTTC.